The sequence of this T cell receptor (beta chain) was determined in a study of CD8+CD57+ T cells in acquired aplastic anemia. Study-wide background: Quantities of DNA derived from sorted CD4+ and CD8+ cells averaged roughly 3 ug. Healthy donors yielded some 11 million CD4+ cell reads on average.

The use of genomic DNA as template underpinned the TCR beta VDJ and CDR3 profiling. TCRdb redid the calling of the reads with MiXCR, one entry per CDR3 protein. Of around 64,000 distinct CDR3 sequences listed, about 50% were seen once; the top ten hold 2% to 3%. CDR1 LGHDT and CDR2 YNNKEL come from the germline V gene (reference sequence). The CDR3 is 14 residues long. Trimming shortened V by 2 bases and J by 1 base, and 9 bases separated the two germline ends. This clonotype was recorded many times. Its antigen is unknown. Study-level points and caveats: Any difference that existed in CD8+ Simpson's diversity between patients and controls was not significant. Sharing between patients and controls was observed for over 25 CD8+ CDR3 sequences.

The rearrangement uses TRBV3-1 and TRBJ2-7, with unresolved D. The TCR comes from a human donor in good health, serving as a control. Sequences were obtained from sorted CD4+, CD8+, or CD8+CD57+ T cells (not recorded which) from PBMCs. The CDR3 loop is CASSQLLESYEQYF. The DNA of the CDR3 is TGTGCCAGCAGCCAACTGTTGGAATCCTACGAGCAGTACTTC.